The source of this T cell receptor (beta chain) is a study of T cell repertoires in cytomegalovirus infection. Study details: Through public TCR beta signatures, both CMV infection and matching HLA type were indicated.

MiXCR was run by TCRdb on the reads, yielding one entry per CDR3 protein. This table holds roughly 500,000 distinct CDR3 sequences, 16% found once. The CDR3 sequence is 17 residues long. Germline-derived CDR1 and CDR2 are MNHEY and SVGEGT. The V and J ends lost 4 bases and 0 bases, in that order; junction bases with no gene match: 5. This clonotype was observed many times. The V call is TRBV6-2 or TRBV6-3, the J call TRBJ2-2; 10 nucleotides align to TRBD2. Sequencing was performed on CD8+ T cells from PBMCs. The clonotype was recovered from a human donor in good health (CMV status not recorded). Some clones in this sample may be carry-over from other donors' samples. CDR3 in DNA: TGTGCCAGCAGTTCGCTAGCGGGGGCCGCGAACACCGGGGAGCTGTTTTTT. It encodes CASSSLAGAANTGELFF.